One and the same sample provided the 17 T cell receptor beta chains below, sequenced in a study of human T cells and chemical hapten exposure. Using its own MiXCR run on the RACE reads, TCRdb lists one record per CDR3 protein. The sample consists of 95,000 to 150,000 distinct CDR3 sequences, approximately 11% of them appearing once. Time point here: patch test 3, about 24 weeks after DPC sensitization. Treatment given: therapeutic diphenylcyclopropenone sensitization with weekly scalp DPC. Sequences were derived from whole blood, sampled in connection with sensitization to the hapten diphenylcyclopropenone (DPC). The source of these receptors is a woman aged 45-65 years with alopecia areata. Some clones in this sample may be carry-over from other donors' samples.

The genes are TRBV2 and TRBJ1-4; 11 bases line up with TRBD1. The CDR3 has 17 residues. Germline trimming cut 4 bases from V and 7 bases from J; bases unmatched to any gene: 11. Germline CDR1 is SNHLY and CDR2 is FYNNEI. CDR3 DNA: TGTGCCAGCAGTGTGGCGGGACAGGGGGTGGAGAGTGAAAAACTGTTTTTT. This translates into CASSVAGQGVESEKLFF.

The chain links TRBV10-3 to TRBJ1-1, with D tentatively TRBD1 (6 bases). Germline CDR1 is ENHRY and CDR2 is SYGVKD. The ends were cut back, 8 bases at V and 8 bases at J, with 12 bases in the middle. The CDR3 runs to 11 residues. The CDR3 coding sequence is TGTGCCATCGGGGGCCTCAACGAAGCTTTCTTT. Its translation is CAIGGLNEAFF.

This clonotype has ten or more counts. The chain uses TRBV7-2 and TRBJ2-5; 8 bases fit TRBD2. CDR3 length: 17 residues. J gave up 2 bases and V 1 base, and 9 bases lay outside the gene matches. Germline CDR1 and CDR2: SGHTA and FQGNSA. In DNA, the CDR3 is TGTGCCAGCAGCTTAGGGGCGGCTAGCGGGCCTCAAGAGACCCAGTACTTC. This gives the protein CASSLGAASGPQETQYF.

In this sample, this clonotype turned up many times. This chain joins TRBV28 and TRBJ1-2; D gene uncertain. Deletions cut 5 bases from V and 0 bases from J, with 4 bases between. The CDR3 totals 12 residues. CDR1 and CDR2 (germline): MDHEN, SYDVKM. The CDR3 loop is CASSPANYGYTF. DNA of the CDR3: TGTGCCAGCAGTCCAGCTAACTATGGCTACACCTTC.

This clonotype has a handful of counts. The rearrangement joins TRBV11-2 to TRBJ2-3; no clear D. Germline V gene data show CDR1 as SGHAT and CDR2 as FQNNGV. CDR3 length equals 14 residues. Trimming cost V 4 bases and J 2 bases, with 10 bases left between them. Here the CDR3 reads CASSSRLSTDTQYF. CDR3 DNA sequence: TGTGCCAGCAGCTCCCGTTTGTCCACAGATACGCAGTATTTT.

This clonotype was observed at least ten times. J is TRBJ2-7 and V is TRBV6-5; TRBD1 matches at 8 bases. There are 14 residues in the CDR3. Losses at the gene ends were 6 bases for V and 4 bases for J; bases not matched to a gene: 8. Looked up from germline, CDR1 is MNHEY and CDR2 is SVGAGI. The CDR3 region is CASSPYRTGYEQYF. The DNA for the CDR3 is TGTGCCAGCAGCCCTTATAGGACAGGGTACGAGCAGTACTTC.

The chain employs TRBV7-2 and TRBJ1-6, with 9 bases aligning to TRBD1. CDR1 is SGHTA and CDR2 is FQGNSA in the germline V gene. Trimming took 2 bases from V and 7 from J; bases not matched to a gene: 6. This CDR3 spans 16 amino acids. This CDR3 reads CASSLRPGQGNSPLHF. The CDR3, as DNA: TGTGCCAGCAGCTTAAGGCCCGGACAGGGGAATTCACCCCTCCACTTT.

In its sample, this clonotype was seen a few times. The chain uses TRBV7-8 and TRBJ1-1, with D possibly matching TRBD1 (5 bases). The germline V gene encodes CDR1 SGHVS and CDR2 FQNEAQ. Between the trimmed V and J ends, which lost 3 bases and 6 bases, there was a span of 14 bases. The CDR3 is 14 residues long. As DNA, the CDR3 is TGTGCCAGCAGCTTTCTCCCAGGGAGCTCTGAAGCTTTCTTT. This gives the protein CASSFLPGSSEAFF.

This clonotype was recorded many times. V usage is TRBV11-2 and J usage is TRBJ2-1; D is ambiguous. CDR1 is SGHAT and CDR2 is FQNNGV in the germline V gene. With 6 bases removed from V and 6 bases from J, the gap between germline ends came to 15 bases. The CDR3 has 14 residues. The CDR3 sequence is CASSRVGRPNEQFF. Here the CDR3 DNA reads TGTGCCAGCAGTCGTGTGGGTCGCCCCAATGAGCAGTTCTTC.

The chain joins TRBV20-1 to TRBJ2-1; D tentatively reads TRBD1 or TRBD2 (7 bases each). The CDR3 has 17 amino acids. CDR1 and CDR2 (germline): DFQATT, SNEGSKA (reference sequence). Deletions cut 5 bases from V and 0 bases from J, with 20 bases between. The CDR3 spells CSAASGGAPLSYNEQFF. CDR3 in DNA: TGCAGTGCTGCATCAGGGGGGGCCCCGCTCTCCTACAATGAGCAGTTCTTC.

V usage is TRBV24-1 and J usage is TRBJ2-1; 8 nucleotides match TRBD2. The CDR3 is 15 amino acids. V shed 1 base, J shed 3 bases, and the junction held 1 base outside the gene matches. Germline loops: CDR1 KGHDR, CDR2 SFDVKD. In nucleotides, the CDR3 is TGTGCCACCAGTGATTTCAGCGGGAGCTACAATGAGCAGTTCTTC. Its protein is CATSDFSGSYNEQFF.

The chain employs TRBV7-8 and TRBJ2-1; the D is unclear. The CDR3 contains 15 residues. In germline, CDR1 is SGHVS, CDR2 FQNEAQ. The V gene lost 1 base and the J gene lost 9 bases, with 16 bases spanning the gap. In DNA, the CDR3 is TGTGCCAGCAGCTTAGACAGATTCCGCCAGTCTGAGCAGTTCTTC. The encoded protein is CASSLDRFRQSEQFF.

Many counts were recorded for this clonotype. One junction end disagrees with the germline gene, perhaps due to a read error. The J gene is TRBJ2-7, the V gene TRBV25-1; TRBD2 matches at 9 bases. The CDR3 loop spans 15 amino acids. Germline V CDR1 and CDR2: MGHDK, SYGVNS. This CDR3 is CASSETSGSPYEQYF. DNA for the CDR3: TGTGCCAGTAGTGAAACTAGCGGGTCCCCCTACGAGCAGTACTTC.

The V and J genes are TRBV27 and TRBJ2-7; D unresolved. The CDR3 is made up of 13 amino acids. V was pared by 2 bases and J by 2 bases, with 7 bases between. Per germline, CDR1 MNHEY and CDR2 SMNVEV (reference sequence). CDR3 sequence reads: CASSLDLTYEQYF. The CDR3 DNA reads TGTGCCAGCAGTTTAGACTTAACCTACGAGCAGTACTTC.

This clonotype came up many times. The rearrangement joins TRBV6-5 to TRBJ2-7; D is perhaps TRBD1 or TRBD2 (5 bases each). Germline V CDR1 and CDR2: MNHEY, SVGAGI. The V end lost 5 bases, the J end lost 1 base, and 15 bases lay between the germline ends. The CDR3 is 15 amino acids. Here the CDR3 DNA reads TGTGCCAGCAGTCCTCGCCGGGGCCCTTCCTACGAGCAGTACTTC. It yields the protein CASSPRRGPSYEQYF.

In this sample, this clonotype turned up a few times. The CDR3 sequence is CASSQEIAGTGDTQYF. For the CDR3, the DNA is TGTGCCAGCAGCCAAGAGATAGCAGGGACGGGAGATACGCAGTATTTT. The rearrangement links TRBV3-1 to TRBJ2-3; D is possibly TRBD1 or TRBD2 (5 bases each). Germline CDR1 and CDR2: LGHDT and YNNKEL (reference sequence). The CDR3 covers 16 residues. The V end was cut by 0 bases, the J end by 5 bases, with 15 bases between.

This clonotype appeared a few times. The chain joins TRBV7-9 to TRBJ2-7; a possible D gene is TRBD2 (6 bases). This CDR3 contains 14 residues. V was trimmed by 4 bases and J by 2 bases, leaving 12 bases between them. The germline CDR1 and CDR2 sequences are SEHNR and FQNEAQ (reference sequence). The CDR3 sequence is CASSSTGLPYEQYF. The CDR3 DNA reads TGTGCCAGCAGCTCCACCGGACTACCCTACGAGCAGTACTTC.